Listed below are T cell receptor beta chains from one sample, sequenced in a study of cytomegalovirus exposure and HLA in healthy donors. Measured with immunoSEQ multiplex PCR; TCRdb has only the in-frame clones, and not every one. The table records approximately 150,000 clones, about 80% of them present only once. The material sequenced was PBMCs. These receptors originate from a woman between 35 and 50 years old in good health and CMV-seronegative. The CDR3 runs from the conserved cysteine through the conserved F or W. A D gene is named only where the DNA matches it firmly. Rows give clone size only sometimes, using once, few, many, or a class for an expanded clone.

j_call | clone_size | d_call | v_call | cdr3_nt | cdr3_aa
TRBJ2-3 | NA | NA | TRBV5-1 | TGCGCCAGCAAGATCTACGCGGGAGATACGCAGTATTTT | CASKIYAGDTQYF
TRBJ2-1 | NA | NA | TRBV9 | TGTGCCAGCAGCGTAGCTAGCACACGCTCCTACAATGAGCAGTTCTTC | CASSVASTRSYNEQFF
TRBJ1-5 | NA | TRBD1 | TRBV19 | TGTGCCATCGGACTGGGACAGGGAGCATCGCCCCAGCATTTT | CAIGLGQGASPQHF
TRBJ1-2 | NA | TRBD1 | TRBV30 | TGTGCCTGGGATAGGACAGGGGGTAATTATGGCTACACCTTC | CAWDRTGGNYGYTF
TRBJ2-5 | NA | TRBD2 | TRBV10-3 | TGTGCCATCAGTGAGTCAACGGGAGGGGGGGAGACCCAGTACTTC | CAISESTGGGETQYF
TRBJ1-1 | few | NA | TRBV6-1 | TGTGCCAGCAGTGAGACAGTAAACACTGAAGCTTTCTTT | CASSETVNTEAFF
TRBJ1-1 | once | TRBD1 | TRBV5-6 | TGTGCCAGCAGGGATCGGACAGGGACAGCTGAAGCTTTCTTT | CASRDRTGTAEAFF
TRBJ2-6 | NA | NA | TRBV29-1 | TGCAGCGTTGAAGGGGAGCCCTCCAACGTCCTGACTTTC | CSVEGEPSNVLTF
TRBJ1-6 | NA | TRBD1 | TRBV28 | TGTGCCAGCAGACCTGCCGGGACAGGGAATTCACCCCTCCACTTT | CASRPAGTGNSPLHF
TRBJ2-5 | NA | NA | TRBV5-6 | TGTGCCAGCAGTTCCGGTCGAGGTTTGCCAGAGACCCAGTACTTC | CASSSGRGLPETQYF
TRBJ1-1 | NA | NA | TRBV7-9 | TGTGCCAGCAGCCCCCCGGTCCTGAACACTGAAGCTTTCTTT | CASSPPVLNTEAFF
TRBJ2-1 | NA | TRBD2 | TRBV11-3 | TGTGCCAGCAGCTTATTAGCGGGAGAAGGGTATGAGCAGTTCTTC | CASSLLAGEGYEQFF
TRBJ2-7 | NA | NA | TRBV6-1 | TGTGCCAGCACGGGAACCACCTACGAGCAGTACTTC | CASTGTTYEQYF
TRBJ2-3 | NA | NA | TRBV11-2 | TGTGCCAGCAGCCTGCGCCCTAGCGGCACAGATACGCAGTATTTT | CASSLRPSGTDTQYF
TRBJ1-2 | NA | NA | TRBV5-4 | TGTGCCAGCAGCTTGGGGCAGGACTATGGCTACACCTTC | CASSLGQDYGYTF
TRBJ1-4 | NA | TRBD1 | TRBV11-3 | TGTGCCAGCAGCCTCCCCGACAGGGGGAATGAAAAACTGTTTTTT | CASSLPDRGNEKLFF
TRBJ2-1 | NA | NA | TRBV6-1 | TGTGCCAGCAAGTTTGGAGGTAATGAGCAGTTCTTC | CASKFGGNEQFF
TRBJ2-5 | NA | TRBD2 | TRBV2 | TGTGCCAGCACAAAGCGGGAGGGCCCTGAGACCCAGTACTTC | CASTKREGPETQYF
TRBJ1-2 | NA | TRBD1 | TRBV27 | TGTGCCAGCAGTCTCCGGACAGGGTCTGGCTACACCTTC | CASSLRTGSGYTF
TRBJ2-1 | NA | TRBD1 | TRBV5-1 | TGCGCCAGCAGCTCGGACAAACAGGGGGATGAGCAGTTCTTC | CASSSDKQGDEQFF
TRBJ1-4 | NA | TRBD1 | TRBV6-4 | TGTGCCAGCAGGGACAGGGGGCATTTTTGTGGTGAAAAACTGTTTTTT | CASRDRGHFCGEKLFF
TRBJ2-7 | few | TRBD2 | TRBV6-1 | TGTGCCAGCAGAGCCGGGACTAGCTATTACGAGCAGTACTTC | CASRAGTSYYEQYF
TRBJ2-3 | NA | TRBD1 | TRBV2 | TGTGCCACCACTCGGACAGGGTTAAGCACAGATACGCAGTATTTT | CATTRTGLSTDTQYF
TRBJ1-1 | once | NA | TRBV5-1 | TGCGCCAGCAGCTTGTCAACTGTAACTGGGGGGACTGAAGCTTTCTTT | CASSLSTVTGGTEAFF
TRBJ2-5 | few | TRBD1 | TRBV5-8 | TGTGCCAGCAGCCTACCCTTAGGGACAGGGCAGAAGACCCAGTACTTC | CASSLPLGTGQKTQYF
TRBJ2-2 | NA | NA | TRBV6-5 | TGTGCCAGCACCCGGGGGACAGCGAACACCGGGGAGCTGTTTTTT | CASTRGTANTGELFF
TRBJ2-2 | NA | TRBD2 | TRBV5-1 | TGCGCCAGCAGTCTAGCTCCCGGGACTAGCGGCGGGGAGCTGTTTTTT | CASSLAPGTSGGELFF
TRBJ1-5 | NA | NA | TRBV2 | TGTGCCAGCAGTAACAGGTGGGATCAGCCCCAGCATTTT | CASSNRWDQPQHF
TRBJ2-2 | NA | NA | TRBV5-1 | TGCGCCAGCAGCAACGGGGGCACCGGGGAGCTGTTTTTT | CASSNGGTGELFF
TRBJ2-1 | NA | TRBD2 | TRBV28 | TGTGCCAGCAATGGAGCGGGAGACAATGAGCAGTTCTTC | CASNGAGDNEQFF
TRBJ2-1 | NA | NA | TRBV6-6 | TGTGCCAGCAGTTACTCTGGGACACAGAATGAGCAGTTCTTC | CASSYSGTQNEQFF
TRBJ1-4 | NA | TRBD1 | TRBV5-1 | TGCGCCAGCAGCTTACAGGGGGCAACGAGTGAAAAACTGTTTTTT | CASSLQGATSEKLFF
TRBJ2-7 | NA | TRBD1 | TRBV6-1 | TGTGCCAGCAGTCTTGACAGGGGCGCCTCCTACGAGCAGTACTTC | CASSLDRGASYEQYF
TRBJ2-4 | NA | NA | TRBV29-1 | TGCAGCGCCAAGGTACAGGGAAGAGACATTCAGTACTTC | CSAKVQGRDIQYF
TRBJ2-7 | NA | TRBD2 | TRBV5-6 | TGTGCCAGCAGTCGTAGCGGGCCGCTGCTCTACGAGCAGTACTTC | CASSRSGPLLYEQYF
TRBJ2-4 | NA | NA | TRBV28 | TGTGCCAGCAGTTTGAGACACTTAGCCAAAAACATTCAGTACTTC | CASSLRHLAKNIQYF
TRBJ1-5 | NA | NA | TRBV6-5 | TGTGCCAGCAGCCCTGGGGGCTGGGATCAGCCCCAGCATTTT | CASSPGGWDQPQHF